One T cell receptor beta chain is described in this entry. Its antigen is not known. Sequencing was performed with immunoSEQ multiplex PCR; in TCRdb, only in-frame clones are kept and a portion is missing. The profile covers 66,000 or so clones, with 71% appearing a single time and 7% to 10% taken by the ten largest. Per germline, CDR1 SGHAT and CDR2 FQNNGV. The CDR3 has 15 amino acids. Deletions cut 1 base from V and 1 base from J, with 10 bases between. Exposure to brentuximab vedotin varied, and each patient had relapsed following autologous stem cell transplantation. This record belongs to a study of PD-1 blockade in classical Hodgkin lymphoma. Study-wide results and limits: Those achieving complete response showed baseline diversity like newly diagnosed patients. Repertoire difference causes, possibly disease activity or prior therapy, remain undefined. CD4+ TCR diversity climbed significantly by C4D1, unlike CD8+ TCR diversity.

This sequence originates from a human donor with classical Hodgkin lymphoma. V and J are TRBV11-2 and TRBJ1-2; TRBD1 might be the D (6 bases). The sequenced sample was peripheral blood mononuclear cells (PBMCs), obtained before the second cycle of nivolumab. In nucleotides, the CDR3 is TGTGCCAGCAGCTTAGGGGGGGGACATAACTATGGCTACACCTTC. Its translation: CASSLGGGHNYGYTF.